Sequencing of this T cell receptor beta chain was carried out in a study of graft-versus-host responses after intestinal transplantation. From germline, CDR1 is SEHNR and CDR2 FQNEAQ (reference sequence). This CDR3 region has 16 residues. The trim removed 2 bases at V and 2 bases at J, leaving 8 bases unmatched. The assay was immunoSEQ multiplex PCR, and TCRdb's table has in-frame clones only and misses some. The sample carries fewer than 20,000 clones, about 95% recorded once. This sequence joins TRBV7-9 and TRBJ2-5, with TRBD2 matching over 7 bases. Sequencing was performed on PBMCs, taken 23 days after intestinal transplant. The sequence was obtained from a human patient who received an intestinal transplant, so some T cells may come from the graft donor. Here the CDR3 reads CASSLIPGGGQETQYF. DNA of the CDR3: TGTGCCAGCAGCTTAATTCCGGGAGGCGGTCAAGAGACCCAGTACTTC.